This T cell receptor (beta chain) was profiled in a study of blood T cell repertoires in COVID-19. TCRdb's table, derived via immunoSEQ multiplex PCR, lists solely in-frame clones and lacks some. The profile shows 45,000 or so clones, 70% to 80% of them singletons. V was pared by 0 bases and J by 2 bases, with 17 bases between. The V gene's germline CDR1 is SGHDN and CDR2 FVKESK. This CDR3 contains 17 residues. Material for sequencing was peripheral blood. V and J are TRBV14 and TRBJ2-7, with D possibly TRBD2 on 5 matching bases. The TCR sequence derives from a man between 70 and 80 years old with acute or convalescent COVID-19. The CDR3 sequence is CASSQDWFATNAYEQYF. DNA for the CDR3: TGTGCCAGCAGCCAAGATTGGTTCGCGACTAATGCCTACGAGCAGTACTTC.